This T cell receptor beta chain was captured by sequencing in a study of regulatory T cells in long-lasting Graves disease. Study outcomes and limitations: The researchers studied only peripheral blood, not thyroid tissue. Accuracy was perhaps lowered by the small sample size.

CDR1 is SGDLS and CDR2 is YYNGEE in the germline V gene. This CDR3 has 17 residues. Losses at the gene ends were 0 bases for V and 6 bases for J; bases not matched to a gene: 12. HTBI primers from iRepertoire and Arm-PCR of CDR3 regions yielded the TCR beta libraries. Original handling: In the combined samples, 62 TRBV and more than 11 TRBJ segments were identified. TCRdb re-analysed the multiplex PCR reads in MiXCR, keeping a single row per CDR3 protein. TCRdb, not the original authors, processed these V and J calls. Of 350,000 to 450,000 distinct CDR3 sequences listed, more than 12% are singletons. Worth noting for this clonotype: Its antigen is unknown.

The time point here: newly diagnosed GD, antithyroid drugs for less than 3 months. TCR sequences were obtained from RNA taken from PBMCs. This same sample was also taken into another study, of T cells in Graves' hyperthyroidism and ophthalmopathy. That work adds: The TCR CDR3 first-round RT-PCR relied on the HTBI primer set.

The TCR was taken from a woman aged 25 to 39 with Graves disease. The source material was peripheral blood mononuclear cells (PBMCs), sampled at new diagnosis, from a patient treated with antithyroid drugs. The chain recombines TRBV9 with TRBJ2-7, with 10 positions matching TRBD1. The CDR3 DNA reads TGTGCCAGCAGCGTAGAAGCCGGGACAGGGGCCTTAGGCGAGCAGTACTTC. This gives the protein CASSVEAGTGALGEQYF.